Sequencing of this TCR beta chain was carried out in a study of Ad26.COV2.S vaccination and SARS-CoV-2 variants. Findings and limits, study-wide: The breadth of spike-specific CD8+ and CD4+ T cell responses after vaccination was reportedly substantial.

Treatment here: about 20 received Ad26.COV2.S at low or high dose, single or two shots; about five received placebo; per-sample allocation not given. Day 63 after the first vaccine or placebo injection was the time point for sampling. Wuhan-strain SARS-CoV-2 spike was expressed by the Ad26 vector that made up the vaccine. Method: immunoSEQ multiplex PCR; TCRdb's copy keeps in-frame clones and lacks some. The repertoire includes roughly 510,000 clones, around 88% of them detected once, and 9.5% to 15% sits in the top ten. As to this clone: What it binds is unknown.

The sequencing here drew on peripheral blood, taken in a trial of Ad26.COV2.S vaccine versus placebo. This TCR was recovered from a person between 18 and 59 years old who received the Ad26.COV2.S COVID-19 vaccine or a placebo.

The CDR3 DNA reads as TGTGCCTGGAGTGTAGGGGGGCTAATCAATGAGCAGTTCTTC. It codes for CAWSVGGLINEQFF. The gene calls are TRBV30 and TRBJ2-1; D tentatively fits TRBD1 or TRBD2 (6 bases each). The V end was cut by 0 bases, the J end by 6 bases, with 12 bases between. Germline-derived CDR1 and CDR2 are GTSNPN and SVGIG (reference sequence). The CDR3 is 14 amino acids. The variable domain in full, completed from reference TRBV30 and TRBJ2-1, reads SQTIHQWPATLVQPVGSPLSLECTVEGTSNPNLYWYRQAAGRGLQLLFYSVGIGQISSEVPQNLSASRPQDRQFILSSKKLLLSDSGFYLCAWSVGGLINEQFFGPGTRLTVL.